This entry features one T cell receptor beta chain sequence. Its antigen remains unknown. The data are from a study of T cell repertoires in cytomegalovirus infection. Looking at the study overall: Public TCR beta signature analysis indicated the presence of both CMV infection and matching HLA type. Study findings and constraints: There were HLA-C-restricted CMV-specific TCR beta clonotypes dominating the ex vivo response.

Germline V gives CDR1 LNHDA, CDR2 SQIVND (reference sequence). V was pared by 4 bases and J by 3 bases, with 7 bases of the junction left unmatched. This CDR3 has 15 residues. Using its own MiXCR run on the reads, TCRdb lists one record per CDR3 protein. The sample lists around 530,000 distinct CDR3 sequences, around 27% occurring once. The clonotype was recovered from a human donor in good health (CMV status not recorded). Some clones in this sample may be carry-over from other donors' samples. The rearrangement uses TRBV19 and TRBJ1-2, with 8 bases fitting TRBD1. The specimen was PBMCs. The CDR3 nucleotides read TGTGCCAGTAGTAACCGGGACAGGAGAGACTATGGCTACACCTTC. Its translation: CASSNRDRRDYGYTF.